What follows is one T cell receptor beta chain and its context. Clones were read by immunoSEQ multiplex PCR, and TCRdb kept only the in-frame ones, dropping some. The sample yields about 86,000 clones, over 95% seen once. This record comes from a study of technical replicates of blood from several donors. Germline V gene data show CDR1 as MNHEY and CDR2 as SVGAGI. V gave up 10 bases and J gave up 7 bases, with 26 bases separating them. The CDR3 has 15 residues. Sequenced material: T cells isolated from PBMCs. V gene TRBV6-5 combines with J gene TRBJ2-7; TRBD1 might be the D (6 bases). The TCR sequence derives from a human donor in good health. CDR3 nucleotides: TGTGCCACCCAAAGAGATCCAGGGGCAGTAAGGGAGCAGTACTTC. Its protein product is CATQRDPGAVREQYF.